Included here is one TCR beta chain sequence, with context. Antigen unknown. CDR3 length: 13 amino acids. Germline-derived CDR1 and CDR2 are SSHAT and FNYEAQ (reference sequence). V lost 5 bases to trimming and J lost 6 bases, with 13 bases between them. The record originates from a study of siplizumab effects on memory and regulatory T cells. Regarding the study as a whole: Mappable alloreactive CD4+ clones averaged around 69% Treg-derived with siplizumab versus about 25% in controls.

This table comes from immunoSEQ multiplex PCR, and its TCRdb copy is limited to in-frame clones, with some not included. The data show about 100,000 clones, 92% seen once. This clonotype was sampled from a human donor in good health. The chain carries TRBV7-7 and TRBJ1-1; D perhaps matches TRBD1 (5 bases). The sequencing input was CD4+ T cells sorted from blood. The CDR3 is CASSRVLGAEAFF. In nucleotides, the CDR3 is TGTGCCAGCAGCCGAGTTCTAGGGGCTGAAGCTTTCTTT.